What follows are 4 T cell receptor beta chains derived from one specimen sequenced in a study of control samples from healthy donors and cancer patients. The assay was immunoSEQ multiplex PCR, and TCRdb's table has in-frame clones only and misses some. The sample includes approximately 150,000 clones, about 95% seen only once; the top ten take 14%. The sequencing input was PBMCs. The receptors originated from a man in his sixties with colorectal cancer.

The chain carries TRBV5-1 and TRBJ1-4, with D unresolved. The ends were cut back, 0 bases at V and 0 bases at J, with 6 bases in the middle. The CDR3 is 15 amino acids. Germline CDR1 reads SGHRS; CDR2 reads YFSETQ. The CDR3 region has the DNA TGCGCCAGCAGCTTGGGTGGGACAACTAATGAAAAACTGTTTTTT. Protein sequence: CASSLGGTTNEKLFF.

This chain links TRBV2 with TRBJ1-2, with D tentatively TRBD1 (5 bases). The CDR3 length is 15 residues. Germline V gene lookup returns CDR1 SNHLY and CDR2 FYNNEI. The germline V and J ends were trimmed by 0 bases and 7 bases, with 15 bases remaining between them. CDR3 loop: CASSEAGVTRGGYTF. The CDR3 nucleotides are TGTGCCAGCAGTGAAGCGGGGGTAACGAGGGGTGGCTACACCTTC.

The rearrangement links TRBV7-9 to TRBJ1-6; D remains ambiguous. Trimming pared 5 bases from V and 9 bases from J, leaving 8 bases between. This CDR3 is 12 amino acids long. CDR1 SEHNR and CDR2 FQNEAQ come from the germline V gene (reference sequence). The CDR3 spells CASSRASSPLHF. In DNA, the CDR3 is TGTGCCAGCAGCAGAGCCAGTTCACCCCTCCACTTT.

The rearrangement links TRBV20-1 to TRBJ2-7, with D unresolved. From germline, CDR1 is DFQATT and CDR2 SNEGSKA (reference sequence). The CDR3 runs 11 residues. Trimming shortened V by 1 base and J by 4 bases, and 5 bases separated the two germline ends. CDR3 in DNA: TGCAGTGCTAGAGTTGGGTACGAGCAGTACTTC. This gives the protein CSARVGYEQYF.